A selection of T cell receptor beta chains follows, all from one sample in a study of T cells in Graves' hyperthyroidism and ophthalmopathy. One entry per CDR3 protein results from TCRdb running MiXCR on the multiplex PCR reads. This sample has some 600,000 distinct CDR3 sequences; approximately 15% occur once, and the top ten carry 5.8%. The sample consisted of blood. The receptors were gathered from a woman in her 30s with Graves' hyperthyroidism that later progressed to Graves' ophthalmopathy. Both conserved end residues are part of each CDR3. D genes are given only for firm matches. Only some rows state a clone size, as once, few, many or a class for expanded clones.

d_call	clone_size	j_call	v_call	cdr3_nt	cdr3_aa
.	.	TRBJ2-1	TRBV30	TGTGCCTGGAGTGGACGAGGCGTAGCCTACAATGAGCAGTTCTTC	CAWSGRGVAYNEQFF
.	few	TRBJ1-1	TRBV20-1	TGCAGTGCTAGAGATTCCAGCGGGGCAGGGCTTAACACTGAAGCTTTCTTT	CSARDSSGAGLNTEAFF
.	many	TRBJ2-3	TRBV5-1	TGCGCCAGCAGCCCGGCGATGACAGTAACGTCCACAGATACGCAGTATTTT	CASSPAMTVTSTDTQYF
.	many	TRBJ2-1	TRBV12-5	TGTGCTAGTGGTCCCCCGGGCTTCTATGAGCAGTTCTTC	CASGPPGFYEQFF
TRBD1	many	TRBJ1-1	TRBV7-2	TGTGCCAGCAGCAAAGGACAGGGGATAGCAACTGAAGCTTTCTTT	CASSKGQGIATEAFF
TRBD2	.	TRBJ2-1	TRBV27	TGTGCCACCGGACTAGCGGGAGGGCCCCGTAATGAGCAGTTCTTC	CATGLAGGPRNEQFF
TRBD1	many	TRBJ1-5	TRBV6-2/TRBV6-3	TGTGCCAGCAGTTACGCCGGGACAGGGGGAGATCAGCCCCAGCATTTT	CASSYAGTGGDQPQHF
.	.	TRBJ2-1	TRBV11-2	TGTGCCAGCTCCCGGGACCCTTCCTACAATGAGCAGTTCTTC	CASSRDPSYNEQFF
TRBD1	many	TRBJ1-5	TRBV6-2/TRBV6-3	TGTGCCAGTAATACAGGGGGAGGCAATCAGCCCCAGCATTTT	CASNTGGGNQPQHF
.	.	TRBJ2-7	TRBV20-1	TGCAGTGCTATAGAAGGGAGAGGGGCCTACGAGCAGTACTTC	CSAIEGRGAYEQYF
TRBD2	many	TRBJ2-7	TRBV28	TGTGCCAGCAGTTTGGATTCGAGACTAGCTTACGAGCAGTACTTC	CASSLDSRLAYEQYF
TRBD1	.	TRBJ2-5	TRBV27	TGTGCCAGCAGTCGGACAGGGGTAGAGGGGACCCAGTACTTC	CASSRTGVEGTQYF
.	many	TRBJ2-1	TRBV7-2	TGTGCCAGCAGCTTGGTGGGAGACTCCTACAATGAGCAGTTCTTC	CASSLVGDSYNEQFF
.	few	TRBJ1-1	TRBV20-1	TGCACCCCGGTCCGGGTTCCGAACACTGAAGCTTTCTTT	CTPVRVPNTEAFF
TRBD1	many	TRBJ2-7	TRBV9	TGTGCCAGCAGCGCCTCGCGGACAGGGGACCACGAGCAGTACTTC	CASSASRTGDHEQYF
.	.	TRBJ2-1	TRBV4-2	TGTGCCAGCAGCCAAGATCCCGGGGCCGGTGAGCAGTTCTTC	CASSQDPGAGEQFF
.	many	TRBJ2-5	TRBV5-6	TGTGCCAGCAGCGCCCCATGGACCCAAGAGACCCAGTACTTC	CASSAPWTQETQYF
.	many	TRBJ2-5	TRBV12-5	TGTGCTAGTGGTTTGGTCGGACTCACGCAAGAGACCCAGTACTTC	CASGLVGLTQETQYF
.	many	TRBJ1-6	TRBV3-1	TGTGCCAGCAGCCAAGGGGCCCTGCGCAATTCACCCCTCCACTTT	CASSQGALRNSPLHF
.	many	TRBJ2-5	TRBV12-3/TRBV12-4	TGTGCCAGCACACCCACCCCGGCAGGGAGGGAGACCCAGTACTTC	CASTPTPAGRETQYF